One sample yielded the 31 T cell receptor beta chains listed below, sequenced in a study of CD8 T cells in Susac syndrome. Random hexamers were used to reverse transcribe an amount of roughly 0.5 to 1 ug RNA. TCRdb re-called the immunoSEQ multiplex PCR reads through MiXCR, storing one row per CDR3 protein. The sample records about 110,000 distinct CDR3 sequences, about 96% being singletons. The sequenced sample consisted of CD4+ T cells from PBMCs. Receptors were obtained from a human donor in good health.

J is TRBJ2-1 and V is TRBV3-1; D is possibly TRBD1 (5 bases). CDR1 is LGHDT, CDR2 YNNKEL, per germline (reference sequence). V lost 1 base and J lost 0, with 13 bases in between. The CDR3 loop spans 17 amino acids. CDR3 sequence: CASSQGRQPHSYNEQFF. CDR3 DNA sequence: TGTGCCAGCAGCCAAGGGAGACAGCCCCACTCCTACAATGAGCAGTTCTTC.

The chain links TRBV5-1 to TRBJ2-7, with D perhaps TRBD1 (5 bases). Germline CDR1 is SGHRS and CDR2 is YFSETQ. V dropped 0 bases and J dropped 5 bases, with 12 bases sitting between them. CDR3 size: 14 residues. The CDR3 here is CASSLALEGDEQYF. In DNA, the CDR3 is TGCGCCAGCAGCTTGGCACTTGAAGGGGACGAGCAGTACTTC. Complete variable domain (other parts from reference TRBV5-1 and TRBJ2-7): KAGVTQTPRYLIKTRGQQVTLSCSPISGHRSVSWYQQTPGQGLQFLFEYFSETQRNKGNFPGRFSGRQFSNSRSEMNVSTLELGDSALYLCASSLALEGDEQYFGPGTRLTVT.

V usage is TRBV29-1 and J usage is TRBJ2-2; D is uncertain. Germline CDR1 reads SQVTM; CDR2 reads ANQGSEA. The CDR3 consists of 16 residues. V was shortened by 4 bases and J by 0 bases, with 15 bases between the two germline ends. The CDR3 DNA is TGCAGCGTTGGGGCCCTGCGTGGTACGAACACCGGGGAGCTGTTTTTT. It is translated as CSVGALRGTNTGELFF.

This chain uses TRBV2 with TRBJ2-7; D ambiguous. The V gene lost 7 bases and the J gene lost 7 bases, with 11 bases spanning the gap. CDR3 length: 11 amino acids. Germline CDR1 and CDR2: SNHLY and FYNNEI. This CDR3 reads CASTLRGEQYF. The CDR3 DNA sequence: TGTGCCAGCACCCTTCGTGGGGAGCAGTACTTC.

The rearrangement joins TRBV5-1 to TRBJ2-4, with a tentative D call TRBD1 (6 bases). Trimming took off 0 bases at V and 6 bases at J, with 16 bases between the two ends. CDR1 is SGHRS, CDR2 YFSETQ, per germline. The CDR3 runs to 16 residues. CDR3 sequence: CASSLGQGNVGNIQYF. In nucleotides, the CDR3 is TGCGCCAGCAGCTTGGGGCAGGGGAATGTGGGAAACATTCAGTACTTC. The variable domain in full, completed from reference TRBV5-1 and TRBJ2-4, reads KAGVTQTPRYLIKTRGQQVTLSCSPISGHRSVSWYQQTPGQGLQFLFEYFSETQRNKGNFPGRFSGRQFSNSRSEMNVSTLELGDSALYLCASSLGQGNVGNIQYFGAGTRLSVL.

This chain joins TRBV5-1 and TRBJ2-6; the D is unclear. The CDR3 length is 15 residues. V was cut by 1 base and J by 0 bases, with 5 bases left in between. The germline gives CDR1 SGHRS, CDR2 YFSETQ. The CDR3 here is CASSLPVSGANVLTF. CDR3 sequence (DNA): TGCGCCAGCAGCTTGCCAGTCTCTGGGGCCAACGTCCTGACTTTC.

The V gene is TRBV20-1, the J gene TRBJ2-7; the match to TRBD1 covers 8 bases. CDR1 and CDR2 (germline): DFQATT, SNEGSKA (reference sequence). The CDR3 extends over 14 amino acids. J gave up 3 bases and V 1 base, and 5 bases lay outside the gene matches. The CDR3 DNA sequence: TGCAGTGCTAGAGGGGAACAGGGGGACTACGAGCAGTACTTC. This encodes CSARGEQGDYEQYF.

The chain carries TRBV18 and TRBJ2-1, with 7 bases lining up with TRBD1. CDR3 size: 14 residues. Germline CDR1 and CDR2: KGHSH and LQKENI. V dropped 6 bases and J dropped 12; count of bases not matched to a gene: 14. CDR3: CASSSGTVQQGQFF. CDR3 coding DNA: TGTGCCAGCTCGTCCGGGACAGTTCAACAGGGGCAGTTCTTC.

V is TRBV18 and J is TRBJ2-7; 10 bases are a match to TRBD1. This CDR3 is built from 13 residues. Germline loops: CDR1 KGHSH, CDR2 LQKENI. Trimming took 4 bases from V and 5 from J; bases not matched to a gene: 2. The CDR3 loop reads CASSQDRGNEQYF. The CDR3 bases are TGTGCCAGCTCACAGGACAGGGGGAACGAGCAGTACTTC.

This clonotype was observed a few times. The J gene is TRBJ1-1, the V gene TRBV5-4, with a weak D call TRBD1 (6 bases). The V end was cut by 0 bases, the J end by 1 base, with 10 bases between. The CDR3 is 15 amino acids. Germline CDR1 reads SGHNT; CDR2 reads YYREEE (reference sequence). CDR3 in amino acids: CASSLVRGRNTEAFF. CDR3 bases: TGTGCCAGCAGCTTGGTCAGGGGACGGAACACTGAAGCTTTCTTT.

This clonotype came up once. The genes are TRBV13 and TRBJ1-1; D call uncertain. Germline V gene sequence: CDR1 PRHDT, CDR2 FYEKMQ (reference sequence). This CDR3 has 14 amino acids. The V gene lost 2 bases and the J gene lost 11 bases, with 18 bases spanning the gap. CDR3 coding DNA: TGTGCCAGCAGCTTACGCAAGGGCAGCCAGGAGGCTTTCTTT. It specifies CASSLRKGSQEAFF.

This clonotype was detected only once. V is TRBV19 and J is TRBJ2-3; D gene unclear. The CDR3 loop spans 11 amino acids. Between the trimmed V and J ends, which lost 3 bases and 10 bases, there was a span of 8 bases. CDR1 is LNHDA and CDR2 is SQIVND in the germline V gene (reference sequence). The CDR3 DNA reads TGTGCCAGTAGTATTCCCGGTGCGCAGTATTTT. As protein: CASSIPGAQYF.

The chain joins TRBV5-1 to TRBJ2-3; D unclear. The V gene lost 0 bases and the J gene lost 2 bases, with 16 bases spanning the gap. The germline V gene encodes CDR1 SGHRS and CDR2 YFSETQ. The CDR3 sequence is 17 residues long. CDR3 in amino acids: CASSLVSVTVFTDTQYF. For the CDR3, the DNA is TGCGCCAGCAGCTTGGTCTCAGTAACCGTCTTCACAGATACGCAGTATTTT.

The chain has TRBV7-3 and TRBJ2-6; D might be TRBD1 (6 bases). This CDR3 is built from 18 residues. The germline V and J ends were trimmed by 5 bases and 0 bases, with 17 bases remaining between them. The V gene's germline CDR1 is SGHTA and CDR2 FQGTGA. The CDR3 is CASSPDKGGSSGANVLTF. The DNA for the CDR3 is TGTGCCAGCAGCCCAGACAAAGGGGGAAGCTCTGGGGCCAACGTCCTGACTTTC.

The V call is TRBV2, the J call TRBJ2-7; weak D call: TRBD1 (5 bases). CDR3 length: 14 residues. Germline V gene data show CDR1 as SNHLY and CDR2 as FYNNEI. V gave up 8 bases and J gave up 0 bases, with 14 bases separating them. Here the CDR3 DNA reads TGTGCCAGCCAACCGACAGACGTCTCCTACGAGCAGTACTTC. Translation: CASQPTDVSYEQYF.

This chain uses TRBV5-1 with TRBJ2-3, with D possibly being TRBD1 (6 bases). This CDR3 region has 15 residues. CDR1 SGHRS and CDR2 YFSETQ come from the germline V gene. V dropped 1 base and J dropped 2 bases, with 11 bases sitting between them. The CDR3 region is CASSLQGPDTDTQYF. CDR3 nucleotides: TGCGCCAGCAGCTTGCAGGGGCCGGACACAGATACGCAGTATTTT.

J is TRBJ2-5 and V is TRBV3-1, with TRBD2 matching over 11 bases. This CDR3 is 16 amino acids long. The germline gives CDR1 LGHDT, CDR2 YNNKEL (reference sequence). The V gene end was trimmed by 2 bases and the J gene end by 5 bases; junction bases not matched to a gene: 7. CDR3 coding DNA: TGTGCCAGCAGCCAACTTACTAGCGGGGGTACTGAGACCCAGTACTTC. As protein: CASSQLTSGGTETQYF.

This clonotype was seen more than once but under ten times. The chain has TRBV5-1 and TRBJ2-7; D tentatively fits TRBD1 or TRBD2 (5 bases each). This CDR3 has 14 amino acids. V shed 0 bases and J shed 5 bases, with 12 bases lying between them. Germline lookup yields CDR1 SGHRS and CDR2 YFSETQ. The CDR3 nucleotides are TGCGCCAGCAGCTTGGGGGGGACGCGGGACGAGCAGTACTTC. Its protein product is CASSLGGTRDEQYF.

The V and J genes are TRBV20-1 and TRBJ1-2; TRBD1 agrees at 8 bases. This CDR3 region has 15 residues. Trimming cost V 3 bases and J 2 bases; bases outside gene matches: 8. Germline V gives CDR1 DFQATT, CDR2 SNEGSKA (reference sequence). The CDR3 bases are TGCAGTGCTAGGACGCAGGGGGCGTTGAACTATGGCTACACCTTC. Its protein is CSARTQGALNYGYTF.

In nucleotides, the CDR3 is TGTGCCAGTAGTCCCCGGGCCCGGGGAGGAGAGACCCAGTACTTC. Amino acids: CASSPRARGGETQYF. This sequence joins TRBV19 and TRBJ2-5; D might be TRBD2 (6 bases). V gave up 5 bases and J gave up 4 bases, with 17 bases separating them. CDR3 size: 15 residues. Germline V gene sequence: CDR1 LNHDA, CDR2 SQIVND (reference sequence).

The chain is built from TRBV5-1 and TRBJ2-6; 9 positions agree with TRBD1. Per the germline V gene, CDR1 is SGHRS and CDR2 is YFSETQ. The CDR3 has 15 amino acids. Trimming removed 3 bases from V and 4 bases from J; junction bases left unmatched: 2. The CDR3 coding sequence is TGCGCCAGCAGCTGGGACAGGGCCGGGGCCAACGTCCTGACTTTC. It specifies CASSWDRAGANVLTF.

Note on this clonotype: The junction departs from the called germline gene at one end, perhaps through a read error. This sequence joins TRBV6-5 and TRBJ2-7; D is possibly TRBD1 (5 bases). Per germline, CDR1 MNHEY and CDR2 SVGAGI. The CDR3 sequence is 17 residues long. CDR3 sequence (DNA): TGTGCCAGCAGTTACTCGGTAGACAGATTAAGTTCCTCCGAGCAGTACTTC. It translates to CASSYSVDRLSSSEQYF.

This chain joins TRBV18 and TRBJ1-1; no clear D gene. The ends were cut back, 3 bases at V and 1 base at J, with 9 bases in the middle. The CDR3 length is 14 residues. Germline CDR1 is KGHSH and CDR2 is LQKENI. The CDR3 loop reads CASSPADQNTEAFF. CDR3 nucleotide sequence: TGTGCCAGCTCACCGGCGGACCAGAACACTGAAGCTTTCTTT.

The chain combines TRBV12-3 or TRBV12-4 with TRBJ1-1; 8 nucleotides agree with TRBD1. The junction had 5 bases not matched to a gene; V was cut back by 5 bases and J by 0 bases. CDR3 length: 15 residues. CDR3 coding DNA: TGTGCCAGCAGTGGGACAGGTAGTATGAACACTGAAGCTTTCTTT. It yields the protein CASSGTGSMNTEAFF.

The chain carries TRBV20-1 and TRBJ2-7, with D unclear. The CDR3 is 12 residues long. The V gene lost 6 bases and the J gene lost 7 bases, with 16 bases spanning the gap. The germline CDR1 and CDR2 sequences are DFQATT and SNEGSKA (reference sequence). The CDR3 loop is CSAESRVLEQYF. The CDR3, as DNA: TGCAGTGCAGAAAGCCGGGTCTTGGAGCAGTACTTC.

V is TRBV7-9 and J is TRBJ2-3; 8 bases line up with TRBD2. The germline V gene encodes CDR1 SEHNR and CDR2 FQNEAQ (reference sequence). J lost 2 bases, V lost 4 bases, and 2 bases had no gene match. The length of the CDR3 is 14 residues. The CDR3 spells CASSYGGATDTQYF. Here the CDR3 DNA reads TGTGCCAGCAGCTACGGGGGGGCCACAGATACGCAGTATTTT.

The rearrangement links TRBV29-1 to TRBJ2-7; possible D gene TRBD2, 5 bases. Trimming left V 6 bases short and J 9 bases short, with 21 bases between. The germline V gene encodes CDR1 SQVTM and CDR2 ANQGSEA. The CDR3 extends over 13 amino acids. CDR3 in DNA: TGCAGCGTGGCTGCCGGACCGCAACGGGGGCAGTACTTC. It translates to CSVAAGPQRGQYF.

The chain uses TRBV20-1 and TRBJ1-1; TRBD1 aligns across 7 bases. The CDR3 has 12 residues. V lost 3 bases, J lost 5 bases, and 3 bases stayed unmatched. In germline, CDR1 is DFQATT, CDR2 SNEGSKA (reference sequence). The CDR3 spells CSAREGATEAFF. The CDR3 nucleotides are TGCAGTGCTAGGGAGGGGGCAACTGAAGCTTTCTTT.

V and J are TRBV7-3 and TRBJ2-5; a weak D match, TRBD2 (6 bases). The germline V and J ends were trimmed by 4 bases and 4 bases, with 19 bases remaining between them. The CDR3 has 16 residues. Germline-derived CDR1 and CDR2 are SGHTA and FQGTGA. The CDR3 DNA is TGTGCCAGCAGCTCCGAGGGACGGGGAGGTGGAGAGACCCAGTACTTC. Amino acid sequence: CASSSEGRGGGETQYF.

This clonotype has a single count. The V gene is TRBV7-9, the J gene TRBJ2-3; TRBD2 might be the D (6 bases). The CDR3 runs to 13 residues. Germline CDR1 is SEHNR and CDR2 is FQNEAQ (reference sequence). Trimming took 5 bases from V and 3 from J, leaving 9 bases between them. CDR3 coding DNA: TGTGCCAGCAGCCGACGGGGGACAGATACGCAGTATTTT. Its translation: CASSRRGTDTQYF. Looking up the rest from reference TRBV7-9 and TRBJ2-3 gives the full variable domain: DTGVSQNPRHKITKRGQNVTFRCDPISEHNRLYWYRQTLGQGPEFLTYFQNEAQLEKSRLLSDRFSAERPKGSFSTLEIQRTEQGDSAMYLCASSRRGTDTQYFGPGTRLTVL.

V is TRBV4-1 and J is TRBJ2-5; D is possibly TRBD1 or TRBD2 (5 bases each). The CDR3 extends over 14 amino acids. Trimming removed 1 base from V and 1 base from J, with 7 bases in between. Germline-derived CDR1 and CDR2 are MGHRA and YSYEKL. CDR3: CASSQAGAQETQYF. The CDR3 DNA sequence: TGCGCCAGCAGCCAAGCCGGGGCCCAAGAGACCCAGTACTTC.